This TCR beta chain was recorded in a study of post-analysis software for immune sequencing data. Prepared TCR beta cDNA libraries contained unique molecular identifiers. MiXCR was run by TCRdb on the PCR reads, yielding one entry per CDR3 protein. This sample has hundreds of thousands of distinct CDR3 sequences; around 64% occur once, and the top ten carry 10% to 12%. In regard to this clonotype: Antigen: not known.

Notes on the study in general: People with multiple sclerosis had a significantly lower normalized Chao1 diversity than controls did.

The TCR originated in a girl aged 2 to 9 with multiple sclerosis. The sample comprised blood.

The CDR3 DNA reads as TGCGCCAGCAGCCAAGATTTACCTATTCTACGTCCAACTAATGAAAAACTGTTTTTT. This sequence encodes CASSQDLPILRPTNEKLFF. V usage is TRBV4-3 and J usage is TRBJ1-4, with D unclear. The CDR3 extends over 19 amino acids. The germline V gene encodes CDR1 LGHNA and CDR2 YSLEER. Trimming removed 0 bases from V and 0 bases from J, with 17 bases in between.